This T cell receptor beta chain was profiled in a study of STAT5B mutations in CD4+ large granular lymphocyte leukemia. Study-wide results and limits: The CD4+ versus CD8+ T-LGLL clonality difference may reflect limited sample size.

As regards this clone: Its specificity is unknown.

Germline assignment: CDR1 SGHNT and CDR2 YENEEA. The V and J ends lost 4 bases and 1 base respectively, with 10 bases between them. The CDR3 contains 14 residues. Controls came from buffy coats of healthy blood donors. The survey-level immunoSEQ assay was used. Source study methods: A productive frequency of 2.59 x 10-5 was the lowest detectable. The protocol was immunoSEQ multiplex PCR, while the TCRdb copy is restricted to in-frame clones and leaves out a portion. V and J calls and clone size come straight from that table; D and trimming were deduced from the DNA. The data contain some 51,000 clones, around 81% of them singletons.

What was sequenced was CD4+ T cells from blood buffy coats. The receptor was derived from a human donor in good health. The V gene is TRBV11-3, the J gene TRBJ1-1; no firm D call. The CDR3 here is CASSSKRTNTEAFF. The CDR3 bases are TGTGCCAGCAGCTCAAAACGGACGAACACTGAAGCTTTCTTT.